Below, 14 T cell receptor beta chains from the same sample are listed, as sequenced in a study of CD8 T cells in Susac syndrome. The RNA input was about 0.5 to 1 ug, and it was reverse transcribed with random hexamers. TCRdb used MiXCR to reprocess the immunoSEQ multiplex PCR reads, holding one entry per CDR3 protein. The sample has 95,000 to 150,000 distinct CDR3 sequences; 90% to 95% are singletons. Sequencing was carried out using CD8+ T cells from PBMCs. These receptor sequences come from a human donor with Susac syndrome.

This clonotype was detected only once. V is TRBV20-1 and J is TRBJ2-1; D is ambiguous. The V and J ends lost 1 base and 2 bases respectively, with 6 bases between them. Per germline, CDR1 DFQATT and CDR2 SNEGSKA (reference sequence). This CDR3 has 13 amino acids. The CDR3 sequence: CSARVPAYNEQFF. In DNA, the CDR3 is TGCAGTGCTAGAGTGCCGGCCTACAATGAGCAGTTCTTC.

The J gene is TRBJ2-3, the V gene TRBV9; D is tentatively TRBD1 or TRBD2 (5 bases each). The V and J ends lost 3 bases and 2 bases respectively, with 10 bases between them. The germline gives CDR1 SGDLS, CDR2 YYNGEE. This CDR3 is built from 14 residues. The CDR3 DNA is TGTGCCAGCAGCGCGGGGCCGATCACAGATACGCAGTATTTT. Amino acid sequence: CASSAGPITDTQYF.

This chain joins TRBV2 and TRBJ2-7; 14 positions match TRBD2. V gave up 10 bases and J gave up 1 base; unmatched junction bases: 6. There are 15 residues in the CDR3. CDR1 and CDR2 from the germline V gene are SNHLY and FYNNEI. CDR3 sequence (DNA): TGTGCCACTGGACTAGCGGGAGGTCTGTCCTACGAGCAGTACTTC. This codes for CATGLAGGLSYEQYF.

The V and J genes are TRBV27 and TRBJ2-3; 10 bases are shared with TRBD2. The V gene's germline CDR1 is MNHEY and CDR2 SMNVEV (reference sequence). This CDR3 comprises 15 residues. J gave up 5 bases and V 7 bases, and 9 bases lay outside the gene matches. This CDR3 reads CASIPLAGKGDTQYF. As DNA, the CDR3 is TGTGCCAGCATTCCACTAGCGGGAAAAGGAGATACGCAGTATTTT.

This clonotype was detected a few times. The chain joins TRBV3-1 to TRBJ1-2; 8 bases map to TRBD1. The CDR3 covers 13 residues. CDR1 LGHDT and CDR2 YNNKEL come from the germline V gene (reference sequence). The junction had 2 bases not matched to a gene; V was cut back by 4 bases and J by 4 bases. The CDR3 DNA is TGTGCCAGCAGCCCCGGACAGGGCTATGGCTACACCTTC. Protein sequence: CASSPGQGYGYTF.

The CDR3, as DNA: TGTGCCAGTAGTAGAACAGATTACAACACAGATACGCAGTATTTT. As protein: CASSRTDYNTDTQYF. The chain uses TRBV19 and TRBJ2-3, with D hard to call. The CDR3 sequence is 15 residues long. Germline-derived CDR1 and CDR2 are LNHDA and SQIVND (reference sequence). V lost 4 bases and J 2 bases, leaving 13 bases between the germline ends.

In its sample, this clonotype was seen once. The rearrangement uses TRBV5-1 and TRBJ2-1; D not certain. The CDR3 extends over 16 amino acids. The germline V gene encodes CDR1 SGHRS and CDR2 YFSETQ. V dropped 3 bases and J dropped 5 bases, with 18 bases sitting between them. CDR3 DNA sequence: TGCGCCAGCAGCTCGCCGCAGGCGCGCTTTCACAATGAGCAGTTCTTC. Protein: CASSSPQARFHNEQFF.

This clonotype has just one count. The DNA for the CDR3 is TGTGCCAGCAGCCAAGACCGGACAGAGATGATATACAATGAGCAGTTCTTC. The encoded protein is CASSQDRTEMIYNEQFF. The rearrangement uses TRBV3-1 and TRBJ2-1, with D maybe TRBD1 (6 bases). Germline values: CDR1 LGHDT, CDR2 YNNKEL (reference sequence). V was shortened by 0 bases and J by 4 bases, with 16 bases between the two germline ends. The CDR3 consists of 17 residues.

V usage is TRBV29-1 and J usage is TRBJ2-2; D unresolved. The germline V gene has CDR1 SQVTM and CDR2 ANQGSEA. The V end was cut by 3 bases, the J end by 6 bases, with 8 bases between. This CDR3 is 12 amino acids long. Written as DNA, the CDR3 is TGCAGCGTTGATAGTTCCGCCGGGGAGCTGTTTTTT. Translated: CSVDSSAGELFF.

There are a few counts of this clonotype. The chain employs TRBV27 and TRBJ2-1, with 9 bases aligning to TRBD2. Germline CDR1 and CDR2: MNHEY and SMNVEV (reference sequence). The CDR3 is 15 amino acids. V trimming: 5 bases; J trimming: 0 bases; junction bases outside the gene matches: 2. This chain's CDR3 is CASSPSGTSYNEQFF. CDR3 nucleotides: TGTGCCAGCAGTCCTAGCGGGACCTCCTACAATGAGCAGTTCTTC.

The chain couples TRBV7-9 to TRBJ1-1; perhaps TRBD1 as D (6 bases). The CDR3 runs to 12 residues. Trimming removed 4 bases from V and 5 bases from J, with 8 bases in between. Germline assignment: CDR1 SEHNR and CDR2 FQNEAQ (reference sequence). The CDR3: CASSYRETEAFF. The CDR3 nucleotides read TGTGCCAGCAGCTACAGGGAGACTGAAGCTTTCTTT.

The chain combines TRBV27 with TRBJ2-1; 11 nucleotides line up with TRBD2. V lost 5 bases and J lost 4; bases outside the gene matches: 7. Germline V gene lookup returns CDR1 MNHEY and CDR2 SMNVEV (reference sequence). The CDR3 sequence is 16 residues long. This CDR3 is CASSPSGLAAYNEQFF. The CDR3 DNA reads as TGTGCCAGCAGTCCCTCGGGACTAGCGGCTTACAATGAGCAGTTCTTC.

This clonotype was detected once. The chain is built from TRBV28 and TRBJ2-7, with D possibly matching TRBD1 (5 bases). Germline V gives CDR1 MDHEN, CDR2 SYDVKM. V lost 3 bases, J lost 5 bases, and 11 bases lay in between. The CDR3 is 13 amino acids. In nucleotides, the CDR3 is TGTGCCAGCAGTTTGAAGGGGCCCGACGAGCAGTACTTC. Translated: CASSLKGPDEQYF. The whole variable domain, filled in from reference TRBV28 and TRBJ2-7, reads DVKVTQSSRYLVKRTGEKVFLECVQDMDHENMFWYRQDPGLGLRLIYFSYDVKMKEKGDIPEGYSVSREKKERFSLILESASTNQTSMYLCASSLKGPDEQYFGPGTRLTVT.

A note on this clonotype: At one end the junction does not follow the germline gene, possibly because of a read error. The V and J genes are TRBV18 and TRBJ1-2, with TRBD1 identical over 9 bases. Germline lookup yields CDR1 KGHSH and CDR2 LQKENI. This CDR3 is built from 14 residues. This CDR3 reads CASSPPGQGRGHTF. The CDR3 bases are TGTGCCAGCTCACCTCCGGGACAGGGACGTGGCCACACCTTC.